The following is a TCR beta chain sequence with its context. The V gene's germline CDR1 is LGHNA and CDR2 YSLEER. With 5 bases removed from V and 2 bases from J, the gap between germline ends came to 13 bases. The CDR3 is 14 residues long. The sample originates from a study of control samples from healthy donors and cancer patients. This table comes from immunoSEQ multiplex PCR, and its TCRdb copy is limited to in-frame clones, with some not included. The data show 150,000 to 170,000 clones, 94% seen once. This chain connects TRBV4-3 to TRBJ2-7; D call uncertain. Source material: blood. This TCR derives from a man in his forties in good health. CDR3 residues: CASSSQAGAYEQYF. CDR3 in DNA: TGCGCCAGCAGCTCCCAGGCAGGTGCCTACGAGCAGTACTTC.